Listed here are 24 T cell receptor beta chains from one sample, sequenced in a study of PD-L1 blockade in urothelial cancer. Using immunoSEQ multiplex PCR, the repertoire was profiled, and TCRdb retains in-frame clones only, with some absent. Of approximately 72,000 clones listed, roughly 86% were seen once; the top ten hold 15%. Time point: pretreatment peripheral blood. The material sequenced was PBMCs, taken around atezolizumab (anti-PD-L1) treatment. These TCRs come from a man between 60 and 75 years old with urothelial cancer.

The rearrangement uses TRBV15 and TRBJ2-3, with TRBD1 matching over 8 bases. V lost 0 bases, J lost 2 bases, and 4 bases stayed unmatched. Germline assignment: CDR1 LNHNV and CDR2 YYDKDF (reference sequence). CDR3 length: 16 residues. DNA for the CDR3: TGTGCCACCAGCAGAGACGGGACAGGCCTCACAGATACGCAGTATTTT. Translation: CATSRDGTGLTDTQYF.

The gene calls are TRBV4-1 and TRBJ1-2; tentative D call: TRBD1 (5 bases). Trimming removed 1 base from V and 4 bases from J, with 13 bases in between. Germline V gene sequence: CDR1 MGHRA, CDR2 YSYEKL. This CDR3 spans 15 amino acids. Here the CDR3 DNA reads TGCGCCAGCAGCCAAGGGGCGGGGGATGGCTATGGCTACACCTTC. Residues: CASSQGAGDGYGYTF.

The chain carries TRBV6-5 and TRBJ1-1; D may be TRBD1 (6 bases). This CDR3 contains 12 residues. Germline V gene data show CDR1 as MNHEY and CDR2 as SVGAGI. V shed 5 bases and J shed 11 bases, with 15 bases lying between them. The CDR3 DNA reads as TGTGCCAGCAGTCTGAGAAAGGGGGAGGCTTTCTTT. It specifies CASSLRKGEAFF.

Ten or more counts support this clone. The chain couples TRBV7-2 to TRBJ2-7; D possibly corresponds to TRBD1 (6 bases). The CDR3 contains 13 residues. Germline assignment: CDR1 SGHTA and CDR2 FQGNSA. V lost 2 bases, J lost 6 bases, and 11 bases lay in between. CDR3 DNA: TGTGCCAGCAGCTTAAATCCCAGGGGCGAGCAGTACTTC. Protein: CASSLNPRGEQYF.

The chain has TRBV11-2 and TRBJ2-2, with D tentatively TRBD2 (7 bases). V was trimmed by 2 bases and J by 7 bases, leaving 17 bases between them. The length of the CDR3 is 16 residues. CDR1 SGHAT and CDR2 FQNNGV come from the germline V gene. CDR3 residues: CASSLSGGQAGGELFF. The CDR3 nucleotides read TGTGCCAGCAGCTTATCCGGGGGGCAGGCAGGCGGGGAGCTGTTTTTT.

This chain uses TRBV6-6 with TRBJ1-2; 7 positions agree with TRBD1. The CDR3 spans 13 residues. V dropped 10 bases and J dropped 4; count of bases not matched to a gene: 9. Germline CDR1 and CDR2: MNHNY and SVGAGI (reference sequence). CDR3 region: CATDQGQTYGYTF. Written as DNA, the CDR3 is TGTGCCACGGACCAGGGACAGACCTATGGCTACACCTTC.

The V gene is TRBV23-1, the J gene TRBJ1-2; TRBD1 agrees at 7 bases. TRBV23-1 has ORF status, its function being uncertain. The CDR3 length is 16 residues. V dropped 8 bases and J dropped 2; count of bases not matched to a gene: 14. The CDR3 sequence is CASGCRSGQENYGYTF. DNA for the CDR3: TGCGCCAGCGGATGTAGATCTGGACAGGAGAACTATGGCTACACCTTC.

The rearrangement links TRBV9 to TRBJ2-6; D perhaps matches TRBD1 (5 bases). Germline lookup yields CDR1 SGDLS and CDR2 YYNGEE. V lost 0 bases and J 1 base, leaving 14 bases between the germline ends. This CDR3 contains 18 residues. The CDR3 coding sequence is TGTGCCAGCAGCGTAGAAAGTGTCAGGGCGTCTGGGGCCAACGTCCTGACTTTC. Encoded protein: CASSVESVRASGANVLTF.

This chain connects TRBV5-1 to TRBJ1-1; D not resolved. Between the trimmed V and J ends, which lost 0 bases and 3 bases, there was a span of 6 bases. The CDR3 runs 13 residues. From germline, CDR1 is SGHRS and CDR2 YFSETQ. In nucleotides, the CDR3 is TGCGCCAGCAGCTTGGGGGCTCACACTGAAGCTTTCTTT. As protein: CASSLGAHTEAFF.

The V call is TRBV13, the J call TRBJ2-7; D gene uncertain. The CDR3 runs 12 residues. CDR1 is PRHDT, CDR2 FYEKMQ, per germline (reference sequence). V was pared by 0 bases and J by 6 bases, with 6 bases between. This chain's CDR3 is CASSLGQREQYF. The CDR3 DNA reads as TGTGCCAGCAGCTTAGGCCAGCGCGAGCAGTACTTC.

The chain couples TRBV7-8 to TRBJ1-1; D not certain. Germline CDR1 reads SGHVS; CDR2 reads FQNEAQ. The CDR3 runs to 15 residues. V lost 5 bases and J 10 bases, leaving 23 bases between the germline ends. The CDR3 protein is CASSALDTPSSGAFF. DNA for the CDR3: TGTGCCAGCAGCGCGTTAGACACTCCCAGCAGTGGAGCTTTCTTT.

The rearrangement uses TRBV6-4 and TRBJ1-2, with a weak D call TRBD1 (5 bases). Per germline, CDR1 MRHNA and CDR2 SNTAGT. Trimming removed 3 bases at V and 0 bases at J, with 8 bases between. CDR3 length: 14 residues. The DNA for the CDR3 is TGTGCCAGCAGTGAGACAGCTTCTAACTATGGCTACACCTTC. Encoded protein: CASSETASNYGYTF.

The genes are TRBV4-1 and TRBJ2-3; 8 positions match TRBD2. Trimming cost V 7 bases and J 9 bases; bases outside gene matches: 12. Germline-derived CDR1 and CDR2 are MGHRA and YSYEKL. This CDR3 is built from 14 residues. The chain's CDR3 is CASTIAGGRGTQYF. The CDR3 region has the DNA TGCGCCAGCACTATCGCGGGGGGCCGAGGAACGCAGTATTTT.

The CDR3 nucleotides read TGCGCCAGCAGCCAAGCAGTGACTAGCGGCTCCTACAATGAGCAGTTCTTC. Its protein is CASSQAVTSGSYNEQFF. The J gene is TRBJ2-1, the V gene TRBV4-3; 9 nucleotides agree with TRBD2. The CDR3 consists of 17 residues. Looked up from germline, CDR1 is LGHNA and CDR2 is YSLEER. V lost 1 base and J lost 0; bases outside the gene matches: 4.

The chain has TRBV6-5 and TRBJ2-2, with D maybe TRBD1 (5 bases). The CDR3 has 15 residues. CDR1 MNHEY and CDR2 SVGAGI come from the germline V gene. The germline V and J ends were trimmed by 6 bases and 0 bases, with 11 bases remaining between them. As DNA, the CDR3 is TGTGCCAGCAGGCCGACAGATGCGAACACCGGGGAGCTGTTTTTT. It codes for CASRPTDANTGELFF.

V gene TRBV6-5 combines with J gene TRBJ1-4; the match to TRBD1 covers 8 bases. V trimming: 2 bases; J trimming: 8 bases; junction bases outside the gene matches: 4. This CDR3 spans 14 amino acids. CDR1 and CDR2 from the germline V gene are MNHEY and SVGAGI. CDR3 DNA sequence: TGTGCCAGCAGTTACGCAGGGGGCAGCGAAAAACTGTTTTTT. This sequence encodes CASSYAGGSEKLFF.

The chain has TRBV28 and TRBJ1-5, with 7 positions matching TRBD1. V shed 3 bases and J 7 bases; nucleotides not matched to a gene: 15. CDR1 MDHEN and CDR2 SYDVKM come from the germline V gene. There are 17 residues in the CDR3. In DNA form, the CDR3 reads TGTGCCAGCAGTTTGGTTGGGCAAGGGGGCTTTCGACAGCCCCAGCATTTT. It specifies CASSLVGQGGFRQPQHF.

With regard to this clone: Mismatch with germline at one junction end may stem from a read error. The chain couples TRBV7-7 to TRBJ2-1, with 12 bases that match TRBD2. CDR3 length: 16 residues. Germline V lookup: CDR1 SSHAT, CDR2 FNYEAQ (reference sequence). This CDR3 is CASSLSLAGGQSEQFF. CDR3 coding DNA: TGTGCTAGCAGCTTATCCCTAGCGGGGGGGCAATCTGAGCAGTTCTTC.

V and J are TRBV28 and TRBJ1-2; 8 bases agree with TRBD1. CDR3 length: 15 amino acids. The germline V gene encodes CDR1 MDHEN and CDR2 SYDVKM. Losses at the gene ends were 6 bases for V and 4 bases for J; bases not matched to a gene: 10. The CDR3 region has the DNA TGTGCCAGCAGCACCTACAGGGGGGAGGTCTATGGCTACACCTTC. Translated, it gives CASSTYRGEVYGYTF.

The chain carries TRBV19 and TRBJ2-3; no reliable D call. Trimming shortened V by 5 bases and J by 2 bases, and 11 bases separated the two germline ends. This CDR3 has 14 residues. Germline V gives CDR1 LNHDA, CDR2 SQIVND (reference sequence). CDR3 sequence reads: CASSPRHPTDTQYF. CDR3 coding DNA: TGTGCCAGTAGTCCCAGACACCCCACAGATACGCAGTATTTT.

The chain recombines TRBV27 with TRBJ2-7; a weak D match, TRBD1 (6 bases). Looked up from germline, CDR1 is MNHEY and CDR2 is SMNVEV (reference sequence). The CDR3 runs to 16 residues. V lost 5 bases, J lost 2 bases, and 19 bases lay in between. The CDR3 bases are TGTGCCAGCAGTCCCAGGGCCACAGGGTATACCTACGAGCAGTACTTC. Protein product: CASSPRATGYTYEQYF.

The CDR3 nucleotides are TGCGCCAGCAGCTTGAGTTGGGCTGGGAACACTGAAGCTTTCTTT. Amino acid sequence: CASSLSWAGNTEAFF. V and J are TRBV5-1 and TRBJ1-1; no clear D. The V gene lost 1 base and the J gene lost 1 base, with 11 bases spanning the gap. The length of the CDR3 is 15 residues. Germline CDR1 SGHRS, CDR2 YFSETQ.

V gene TRBV28 combines with J gene TRBJ1-2, with D unclear. Trimming left V 7 bases short and J 4 bases short, with 16 bases between. CDR1 and CDR2 from the germline V gene are MDHEN and SYDVKM. The length of the CDR3 is 14 residues. The CDR3: CASNPGGQFYGYTF. DNA for the CDR3: TGTGCCAGCAACCCCGGCGGGCAGTTCTATGGCTACACCTTC.

This chain uses TRBV7-2 with TRBJ2-4, with no clear D. Germline V gene lookup returns CDR1 SGHTA and CDR2 FQGNSA. The CDR3 contains 14 residues. The V end was cut by 1 base, the J end by 5 bases, with 9 bases between. The CDR3 is CASSLDALENIQYF. For the CDR3, the DNA is TGTGCCAGCAGCTTAGACGCGCTCGAAAACATTCAGTACTTC.